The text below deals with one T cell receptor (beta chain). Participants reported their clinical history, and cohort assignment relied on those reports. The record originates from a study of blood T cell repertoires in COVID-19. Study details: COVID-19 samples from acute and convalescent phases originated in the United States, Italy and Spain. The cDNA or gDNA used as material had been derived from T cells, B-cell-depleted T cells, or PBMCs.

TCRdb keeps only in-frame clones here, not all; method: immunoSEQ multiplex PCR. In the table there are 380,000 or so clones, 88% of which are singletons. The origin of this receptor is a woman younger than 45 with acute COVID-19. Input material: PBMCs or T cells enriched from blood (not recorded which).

This chain's CDR3 is CASSLQGLNTEAFF. The CDR3 region has the DNA TGTGCCAGCAGCCTACAGGGTTTGAACACTGAAGCTTTCTTT. The V gene is TRBV27, the J gene TRBJ1-1; TRBD1 is a possible D gene (6 bases). CDR3 length: 14 residues. Germline V gene sequence: CDR1 MNHEY, CDR2 SMNVEV (reference sequence). The V end was cut by 6 bases, the J end by 0 bases, with 11 bases between.